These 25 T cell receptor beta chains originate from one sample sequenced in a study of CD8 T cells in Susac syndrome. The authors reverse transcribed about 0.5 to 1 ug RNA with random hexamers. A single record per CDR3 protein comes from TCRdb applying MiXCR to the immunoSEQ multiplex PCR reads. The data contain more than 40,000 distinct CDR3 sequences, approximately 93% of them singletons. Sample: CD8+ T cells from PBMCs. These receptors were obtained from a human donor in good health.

CDR3 sequence reads: CASSTQVNSGNTIYF. DNA for the CDR3: TGTGCCAGCAGCACACAGGTAAACTCTGGAAACACCATATATTTT. The chain has TRBV28 and TRBJ1-3, with D maybe TRBD1 (5 bases). Germline V lookup: CDR1 MDHEN, CDR2 SYDVKM. V lost 6 bases, J lost 0 bases, and 12 bases lay in between. The CDR3 runs to 15 residues.

CDR3 bases: TGTGCCAGCAGCCGGTCAGGGGGGGCCAACGTCCTGACTTTC. Translation gives CASSRSGGANVLTF. The V gene is TRBV27, the J gene TRBJ2-6, with a tentative D call TRBD1 (5 bases). Per the germline V gene, CDR1 is MNHEY and CDR2 is SMNVEV (reference sequence). CDR3 length: 14 residues. The V gene lost 6 bases and the J gene lost 4 bases, with 10 bases spanning the gap.

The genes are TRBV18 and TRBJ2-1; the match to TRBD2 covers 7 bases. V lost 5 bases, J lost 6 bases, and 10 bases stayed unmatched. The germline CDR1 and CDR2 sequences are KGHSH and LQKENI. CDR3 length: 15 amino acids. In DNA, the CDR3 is TGTGCCAGCTCAGTCTCGGGCGGGAGTATCAATGAGCAGTTCTTC. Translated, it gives CASSVSGGSINEQFF.

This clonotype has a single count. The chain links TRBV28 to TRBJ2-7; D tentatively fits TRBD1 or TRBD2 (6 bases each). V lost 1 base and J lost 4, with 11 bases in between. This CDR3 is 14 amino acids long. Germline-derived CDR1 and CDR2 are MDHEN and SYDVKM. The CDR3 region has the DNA TGTGCCAGCAGTTTATCCGGGGGCGGGTACGAGCAGTACTTC. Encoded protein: CASSLSGGGYEQYF.

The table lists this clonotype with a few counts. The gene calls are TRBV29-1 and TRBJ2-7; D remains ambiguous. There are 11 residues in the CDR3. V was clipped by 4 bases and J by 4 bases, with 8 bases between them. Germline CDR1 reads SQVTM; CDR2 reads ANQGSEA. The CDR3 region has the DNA TGCAGCGTTGTAGTCGGGTACGAGCAGTACTTC. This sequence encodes CSVVVGYEQYF.

The CDR3 DNA reads as TGTGCCTGGAAGGACAGTCACTACGAGCAGTACTTC. Translation gives CAWKDSHYEQYF. J is TRBJ2-7 and V is TRBV30; a possible D gene is TRBD1 (6 bases). The V gene lost 4 bases and the J gene lost 3 bases, with 10 bases spanning the gap. Germline CDR1 is GTSNPN and CDR2 is SVGIG (reference sequence). The CDR3 is made up of 12 amino acids.

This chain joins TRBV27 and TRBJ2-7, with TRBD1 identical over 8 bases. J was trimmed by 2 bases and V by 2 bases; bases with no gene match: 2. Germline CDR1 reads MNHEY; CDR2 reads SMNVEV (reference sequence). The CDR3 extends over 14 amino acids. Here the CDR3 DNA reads TGTGCCAGCAGTTTAATACAGGGGGCCTACGAGCAGTACTTC. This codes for CASSLIQGAYEQYF.

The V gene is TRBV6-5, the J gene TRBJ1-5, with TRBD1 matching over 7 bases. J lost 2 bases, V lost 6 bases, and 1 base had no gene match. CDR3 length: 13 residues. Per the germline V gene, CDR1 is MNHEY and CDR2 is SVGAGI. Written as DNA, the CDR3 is TGTGCCAGCAGAGGACAGGGCAATCAGCCCCAGCATTTT. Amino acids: CASRGQGNQPQHF.

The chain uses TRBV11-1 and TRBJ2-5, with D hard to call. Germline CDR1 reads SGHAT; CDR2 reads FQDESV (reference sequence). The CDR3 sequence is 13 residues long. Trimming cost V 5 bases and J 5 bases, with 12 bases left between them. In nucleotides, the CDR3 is TGTGCCAGCAGCGTTCTGGCCGTGGAGACCCAGTACTTC. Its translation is CASSVLAVETQYF.

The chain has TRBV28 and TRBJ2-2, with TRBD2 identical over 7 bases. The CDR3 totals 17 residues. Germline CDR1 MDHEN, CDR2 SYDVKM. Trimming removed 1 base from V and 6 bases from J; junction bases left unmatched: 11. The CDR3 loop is CASSLYPAGASAGELFF. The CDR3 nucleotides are TGTGCCAGCAGTTTATATCCCGCGGGAGCAAGCGCCGGGGAGCTGTTTTTT.

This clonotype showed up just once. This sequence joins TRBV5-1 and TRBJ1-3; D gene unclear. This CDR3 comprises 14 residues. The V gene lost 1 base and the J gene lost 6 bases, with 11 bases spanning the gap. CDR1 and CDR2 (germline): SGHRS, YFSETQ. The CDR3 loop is CASSLRTGENTIYF. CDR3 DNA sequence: TGCGCCAGCAGCTTGAGAACTGGGGAAAACACCATATATTTT.

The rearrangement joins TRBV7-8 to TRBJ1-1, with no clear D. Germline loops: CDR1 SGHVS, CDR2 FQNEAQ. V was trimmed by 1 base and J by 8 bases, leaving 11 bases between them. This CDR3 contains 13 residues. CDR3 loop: CASSLVGVSEAFF. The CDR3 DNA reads TGTGCCAGCAGCTTAGTTGGGGTTAGCGAAGCTTTCTTT.

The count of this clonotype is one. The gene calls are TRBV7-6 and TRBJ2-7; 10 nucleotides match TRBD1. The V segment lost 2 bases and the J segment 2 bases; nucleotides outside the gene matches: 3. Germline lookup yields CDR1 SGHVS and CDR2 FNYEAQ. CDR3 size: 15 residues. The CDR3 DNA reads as TGTGCCAGCAGCTTACCCGGGACAGGGGCCTACGAGCAGTACTTC. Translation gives CASSLPGTGAYEQYF.

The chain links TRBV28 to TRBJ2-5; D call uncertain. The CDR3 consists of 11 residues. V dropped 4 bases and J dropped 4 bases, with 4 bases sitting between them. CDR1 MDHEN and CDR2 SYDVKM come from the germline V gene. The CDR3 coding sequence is TGTGCCAGCAGTTCGGGAGAGACCCAGTACTTC. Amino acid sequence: CASSSGETQYF. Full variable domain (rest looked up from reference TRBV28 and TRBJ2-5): DVKVTQSSRYLVKRTGEKVFLECVQDMDHENMFWYRQDPGLGLRLIYFSYDVKMKEKGDIPEGYSVSREKKERFSLILESASTNQTSMYLCASSSGETQYFGPGTRLLVL.

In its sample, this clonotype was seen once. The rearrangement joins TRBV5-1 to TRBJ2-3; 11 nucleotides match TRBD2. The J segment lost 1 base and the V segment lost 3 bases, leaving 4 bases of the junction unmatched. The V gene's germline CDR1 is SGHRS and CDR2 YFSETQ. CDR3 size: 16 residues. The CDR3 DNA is TGCGCCAGCAGCTGGGGACTAGCGGAAGGCACAGATACGCAGTATTTT. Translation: CASSWGLAEGTDTQYF.

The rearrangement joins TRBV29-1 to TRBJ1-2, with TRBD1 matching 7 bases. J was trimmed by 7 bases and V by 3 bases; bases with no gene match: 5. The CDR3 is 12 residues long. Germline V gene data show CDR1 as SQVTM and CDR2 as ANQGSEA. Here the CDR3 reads CSVDPRGTGYTF. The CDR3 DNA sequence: TGCAGCGTTGACCCCAGGGGGACTGGCTACACCTTC.

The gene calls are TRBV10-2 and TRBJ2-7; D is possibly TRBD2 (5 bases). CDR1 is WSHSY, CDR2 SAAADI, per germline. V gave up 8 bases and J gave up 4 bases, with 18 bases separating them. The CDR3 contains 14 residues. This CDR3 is CASDMGSSPYEQYF. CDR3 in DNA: TGCGCCAGCGATATGGGGAGTTCCCCTTACGAGCAGTACTTC.

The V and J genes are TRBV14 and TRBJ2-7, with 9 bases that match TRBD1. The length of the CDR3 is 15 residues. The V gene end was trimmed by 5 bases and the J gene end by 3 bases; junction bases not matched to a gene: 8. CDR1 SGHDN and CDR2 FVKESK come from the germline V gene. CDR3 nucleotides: TGTGCCAGCAGCTTTGGGGGGACAGGGTACTACGAGCAGTACTTC. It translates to CASSFGGTGYYEQYF.

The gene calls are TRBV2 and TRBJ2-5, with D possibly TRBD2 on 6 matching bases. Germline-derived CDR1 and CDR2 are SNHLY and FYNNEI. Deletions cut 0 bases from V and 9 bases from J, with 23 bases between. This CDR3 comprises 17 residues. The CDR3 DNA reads TGTGCCAGCAGTGAAGCGCTTCGAGCCCGGGACTTGTCGGCCCAGTACTTC. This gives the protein CASSEALRARDLSAQYF.

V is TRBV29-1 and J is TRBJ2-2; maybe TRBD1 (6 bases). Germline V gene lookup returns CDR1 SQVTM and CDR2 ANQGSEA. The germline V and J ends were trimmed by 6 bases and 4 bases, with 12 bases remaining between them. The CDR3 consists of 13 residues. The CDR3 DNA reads TGCAGCGTCGGACAGTCCGTCACCGGGGAGCTGTTTTTT. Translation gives CSVGQSVTGELFF.

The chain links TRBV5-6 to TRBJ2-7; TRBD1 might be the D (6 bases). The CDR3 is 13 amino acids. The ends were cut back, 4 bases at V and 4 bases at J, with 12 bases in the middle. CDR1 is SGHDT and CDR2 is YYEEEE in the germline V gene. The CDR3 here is CASSPGRGYEQYF. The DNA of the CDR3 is TGTGCCAGCAGCCCCGGTAGGGGGTACGAGCAGTACTTC.

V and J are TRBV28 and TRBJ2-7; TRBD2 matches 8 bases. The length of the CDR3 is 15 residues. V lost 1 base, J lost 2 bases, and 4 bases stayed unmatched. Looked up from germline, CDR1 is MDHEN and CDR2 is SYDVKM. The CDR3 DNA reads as TGTGCCAGCAGTTTATCCCAGCGGGAGCCCTACGAGCAGTACTTC. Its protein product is CASSLSQREPYEQYF.

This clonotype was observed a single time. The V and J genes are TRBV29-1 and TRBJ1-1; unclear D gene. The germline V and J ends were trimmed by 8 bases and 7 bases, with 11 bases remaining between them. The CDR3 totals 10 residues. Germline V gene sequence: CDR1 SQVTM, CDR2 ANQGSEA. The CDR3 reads CSSSDGEAFF. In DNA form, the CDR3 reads TGCAGCTCCTCCGACGGTGAAGCTTTCTTT.

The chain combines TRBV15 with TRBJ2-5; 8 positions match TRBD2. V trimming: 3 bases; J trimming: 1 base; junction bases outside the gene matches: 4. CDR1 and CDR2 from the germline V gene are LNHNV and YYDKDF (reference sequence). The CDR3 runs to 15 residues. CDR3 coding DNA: TGTGCCACCAGCAGTCTAGCGGGCTCCCAAGAGACCCAGTACTTC. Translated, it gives CATSSLAGSQETQYF.

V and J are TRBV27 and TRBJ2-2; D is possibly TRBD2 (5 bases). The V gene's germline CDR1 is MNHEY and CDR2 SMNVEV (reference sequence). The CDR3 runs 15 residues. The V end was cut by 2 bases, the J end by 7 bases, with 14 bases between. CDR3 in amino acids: CASSLGRGIRGELFF. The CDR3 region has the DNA TGTGCCAGCAGTTTAGGTCGAGGGATCCGCGGGGAGCTGTTTTTT.